The 15 T cell receptor beta chains in this list originate from one sample, sequenced in a study of response to subunit inactivated influenza vaccine. One entry per CDR3 protein results from TCRdb running MiXCR on the RT-PCR reads. The sample holds 400,000 to 550,000 distinct CDR3 sequences, 25% seen once. This sample comprised CD4+ T cells sorted from PBMCs, obtained around 5 days after vaccination. The origin of the receptors is a man aged 50-59 years who received an inactivated influenza vaccine.

Ten or more counts support this clonotype. The chain joins TRBV4-1 to TRBJ2-2; 11 bases align to TRBD1. Germline loops: CDR1 MGHRA, CDR2 YSYEKL. V lost 3 bases and J lost 6; bases outside the gene matches: 9. This CDR3 spans 17 amino acids. The CDR3 DNA reads TGCGCCAGCAGCCAGACCGGGACAGGGGGTTTAGCCGGGGAGCTGTTTTTT. Translating gives CASSQTGTGGLAGELFF.

V gene TRBV20-1 combines with J gene TRBJ1-5; tentative D call: TRBD1 (6 bases). V lost 6 bases and J lost 1, with 19 bases in between. The CDR3 consists of 16 residues. Germline CDR1 DFQATT, CDR2 SNEGSKA (reference sequence). The CDR3 spells CSARVRGAVSNQPQHF. DNA for the CDR3: TGCAGTGCCCGTGTCAGGGGCGCGGTAAGCAATCAGCCCCAGCATTTT.

This clonotype was seen more than once but under ten times. The chain uses TRBV2 and TRBJ1-2; no reliable D call. This CDR3 is built from 12 residues. V lost 0 bases and J lost 9, with 8 bases in between. The V gene's germline CDR1 is SNHLY and CDR2 FYNNEI. CDR3 in amino acids: CASSEAGTRYTF. In nucleotides, the CDR3 is TGTGCCAGCAGTGAAGCAGGCACCCGCTACACCTTC.

V is TRBV29-1 and J is TRBJ2-1; 10 bases agree with TRBD1. The CDR3 totals 14 residues. The J segment lost 3 bases and the V segment lost 5 bases, leaving 4 bases of the junction unmatched. Germline lookup yields CDR1 SQVTM and CDR2 ANQGSEA. The CDR3 loop reads CSVTGQGDYNEQFF. The CDR3 DNA is TGCAGCGTTACCGGACAGGGGGACTACAATGAGCAGTTCTTC.

V gene TRBV4-3 combines with J gene TRBJ2-1, with no clear D. Germline loops: CDR1 LGHNA, CDR2 YSLEER. The V gene lost 1 base and the J gene lost 0 bases, with 13 bases spanning the gap. The CDR3 loop spans 17 amino acids. The CDR3 bases are TGCGCCAGCAGCCAAGTTGTAGGGCTAATCTCCTACAATGAGCAGTTCTTC. Translation: CASSQVVGLISYNEQFF.

V and J are TRBV7-2 and TRBJ2-1; 9 bases map to TRBD2. Germline assignment: CDR1 SGHTA and CDR2 FQGNSA. V trimming: 5 bases; J trimming: 3 bases; junction bases outside the gene matches: 5. The CDR3 extends over 15 amino acids. Here the CDR3 DNA reads TGTGCCAGCAGCCGGGTAGCGGGAGTCTACAATGAGCAGTTCTTC. Its protein is CASSRVAGVYNEQFF. Looking up the rest from reference TRBV7-2 and TRBJ2-1 gives the full variable domain: GAGVSQSPSNKVTEKGKDVELRCDPISGHTALYWYRQSLGQGLEFLIYFQGNSAPDKSGLPSDRFSAERTGGSVSTLTIQRTQQEDSAVYLCASSRVAGVYNEQFFGPGTRLTVL.

This clonotype was counted between two and nine times. This rearrangement joins TRBV10-3 to TRBJ2-7, with D possibly TRBD2 on 6 matching bases. Germline-derived CDR1 and CDR2 are ENHRY and SYGVKD. The CDR3 covers 12 residues. V lost 7 bases, J lost 5 bases, and 12 bases lay in between. The CDR3 DNA reads TGTGCCATCACCTCGGGACTCAACGAGCAGTACTTC. Its translation: CAITSGLNEQYF.

There are a few counts of this clonotype. V gene TRBV6-1 combines with J gene TRBJ2-2; no clear D gene. Trimming took off 7 bases at V and 5 bases at J, with 14 bases between the two ends. Per the germline V gene, CDR1 is MNHNS and CDR2 is SASEGT. The CDR3 consists of 14 residues. For the CDR3, the DNA is TGTGCCAGCACCAATGGGTGGGAAACCGGGGAGCTGTTTTTT. Amino acids: CASTNGWETGELFF.

This clonotype was recorded a few times. This chain joins TRBV6-2 or TRBV6-3 and TRBJ2-4; TRBD2 might be the D (5 bases). This CDR3 has 15 residues. Trimming took off 5 bases at V and 6 bases at J, with 17 bases between the two ends. CDR1 is MNHEY and CDR2 is SVGEGT in the germline V gene. CDR3 sequence (DNA): TGTGCCAGCAGTAACCCCCCCATTGGGAGAAACATTCAGTACTTC. Translated: CASSNPPIGRNIQYF.

This clonotype was found a few times. The chain carries TRBV6-1 and TRBJ2-7; the D is unclear. The CDR3 consists of 15 residues. The germline V gene encodes CDR1 MNHNS and CDR2 SASEGT. V lost 5 bases, J lost 1 base, and 15 bases lay in between. The CDR3 spells CASSLGLYQSYEQYF. CDR3 bases: TGTGCCAGCAGTCTCGGGCTTTATCAGTCCTACGAGCAGTACTTC.

V usage is TRBV14 and J usage is TRBJ2-2; D unresolved. The CDR3 has 15 amino acids. V lost 4 bases to trimming and J lost 2 bases, with 11 bases between them. Germline loops: CDR1 SGHDN, CDR2 FVKESK. The CDR3 is CASSPFLLNTGELFF. CDR3 sequence (DNA): TGTGCCAGCAGCCCCTTCCTTCTAAACACCGGGGAGCTGTTTTTT.

This clonotype was counted only a few times. The rearrangement links TRBV12-3 or TRBV12-4 to TRBJ1-5; perhaps TRBD1 as D (5 bases). There are 14 residues in the CDR3. Trimming left V 6 bases short and J 4 bases short, with 13 bases between. The CDR3 nucleotides read TGTGCCAGCAGCCCGAGGACAATAAATCAGCCCCAGCATTTT. Its translation: CASSPRTINQPQHF.

Many counts were recorded for this clonotype. The chain uses TRBV9 and TRBJ2-1, with TRBD2 identical over 10 bases. Trimming at V came to 0 bases and at J to 13 bases, leaving 13 bases not matched to a gene. The CDR3 has 16 residues. Germline V gives CDR1 SGDLS, CDR2 YYNGEE. CDR3 sequence reads: CASSVGSAGGQIRQFF. As DNA, the CDR3 is TGTGCCAGCAGCGTAGGCTCAGCGGGAGGGCAGATTCGCCAGTTCTTC.

The chain uses TRBV5-1 and TRBJ2-7; the match to TRBD1 covers 8 bases. This CDR3 has 15 residues. V lost 5 bases, J lost 0 bases, and 7 bases stayed unmatched. Germline CDR1 and CDR2: SGHRS and YFSETQ. The CDR3 DNA is TGCGCCAGCAGTGGATGGACAGGGCCCTCCTACGAGCAGTACTTC. Amino acid sequence: CASSGWTGPSYEQYF.

The genes are TRBV13 and TRBJ2-5; D gene ambiguous. This CDR3 region has 11 residues. Germline V gene data show CDR1 as PRHDT and CDR2 as FYEKMQ (reference sequence). The germline V and J ends were trimmed by 8 bases and 3 bases, with 7 bases remaining between them. In nucleotides, the CDR3 is TGTGCCAGCCATCCGGAAGAGACCCAGTACTTC. As protein: CASHPEETQYF.